Listed below are T cell receptor beta chains from one sample, sequenced in a study of blood T cell repertoires in COVID-19. Assay used: immunoSEQ multiplex PCR; TCRdb lists only in-frame clones, some missing. Of 300,000 to 350,000 clones detected, more than 90% appear once; the ten largest clones hold 3.9%. The sequencing sample was made of PBMCs or T cells enriched from blood (not recorded which). These receptors all stem from a woman younger than 45 who had been exposed to COVID-19. CDR3s include the opening cysteine and the closing phenylalanine or tryptophan. Fields, in order: clone size, D gene, J gene, V gene, CDR3 DNA, CDR3 protein. D genes are given only for firm matches. Not every row has a clone size; where given, it reads once, few, many or a size class.

clone size: -; D gene: -; J gene: TRBJ2-3; V gene: TRBV21-1; CDR3 DNA: TGTGCCAGCAACGGACAGGGGGCGCGTAGCACAGATACGCAGTATTTT; CDR3 protein: CASNGQGARSTDTQYF
clone size: -; D gene: -; J gene: TRBJ1-1; V gene: TRBV10-3; CDR3 DNA: TGTGCCATCAGTGAGCCAGGGATGACTGAAGCTTTCTTT; CDR3 protein: CAISEPGMTEAFF
clone size: -; D gene: -; J gene: TRBJ1-1; V gene: TRBV28; CDR3 DNA: TGTGCCAGCAGTTTCCCGGGGGGGAGATCAGCTTTCTTT; CDR3 protein: CASSFPGGRSAFF
clone size: -; D gene: -; J gene: TRBJ1-1; V gene: TRBV13; CDR3 DNA: TGTGCCAGCAGCCCGGGAGCTAACACTGAAGCTTTCTTT; CDR3 protein: CASSPGANTEAFF
clone size: -; D gene: TRBD2; J gene: TRBJ2-1; V gene: TRBV10-3; CDR3 DNA: TGTGCCATTAGCGGGGGGGCTAATGAGCAGTTCTTC; CDR3 protein: CAISGGANEQFF
clone size: -; D gene: TRBD2; J gene: TRBJ2-7; V gene: TRBV4-2; CDR3 DNA: TGTGCCAGCAGCCAAGATAGAACTAGCGGGGGATACGAGCAGTACTTC; CDR3 protein: CASSQDRTSGGYEQYF
clone size: -; D gene: -; J gene: TRBJ1-5; V gene: TRBV19; CDR3 DNA: TGTGCCAGTCGCGACGGACTTGTCTCAAAGCAGCCCCAGCATTTT; CDR3 protein: CASRDGLVSKQPQHF
clone size: -; D gene: TRBD1; J gene: TRBJ2-3; V gene: TRBV3-1/TRBV3-2; CDR3 DNA: TGTGCCAGCAGCCAACGTCCGGGGACAGGGGCGGATACGCAGTATTTT; CDR3 protein: CASSQRPGTGADTQYF
clone size: -; D gene: TRBD1; J gene: TRBJ1-1; V gene: TRBV3-1/TRBV3-2; CDR3 DNA: TGTGCCAGCAGCCAAGGACAGGGGAGGTGGGCTTTCTTT; CDR3 protein: CASSQGQGRWAFF
clone size: -; D gene: TRBD1; J gene: TRBJ1-1; V gene: TRBV5-4; CDR3 DNA: TGTGCCACATGGACAGGGATCATGAACACTGAAGCTTTCTTT; CDR3 protein: CATWTGIMNTEAFF
clone size: -; D gene: -; J gene: TRBJ1-1; V gene: TRBV11-2; CDR3 DNA: TGTGCCAGCAGCTTAGAATTCAGGGCCAACACTGAAGCTTTCTTT; CDR3 protein: CASSLEFRANTEAFF
clone size: -; D gene: -; J gene: TRBJ1-5; V gene: TRBV27; CDR3 DNA: TGTGCCAGCAGTTTAAACCGCGGCAATCAGCCCCAGCATTTT; CDR3 protein: CASSLNRGNQPQHF
clone size: -; D gene: -; J gene: TRBJ1-2; V gene: TRBV5-8; CDR3 DNA: TGTGCCAGCGGCGGGGCTCCTAACTATGGCTACACCTTC; CDR3 protein: CASGGAPNYGYTF
clone size: -; D gene: -; J gene: TRBJ2-7; V gene: TRBV2; CDR3 DNA: TGTGCCAGCAGGTGGGGACATCACCCCGCCGAGCAGTACTTC; CDR3 protein: CASRWGHHPAEQYF
clone size: once; D gene: -; J gene: TRBJ1-6; V gene: TRBV30; CDR3 DNA: TGTGCCTGGCGAGGGGAGGGATATAATTCACCCCTCCACTTT; CDR3 protein: CAWRGEGYNSPLHF
clone size: -; D gene: -; J gene: TRBJ2-3; V gene: TRBV12-3/TRBV12-4; CDR3 DNA: TGTGCCAGCAGACGTACCCGGACAGATACGCAGTATTTT; CDR3 protein: CASRRTRTDTQYF
clone size: -; D gene: -; J gene: TRBJ1-1; V gene: TRBV20-1; CDR3 DNA: TGCAGTGCTAGTTCCCGGGAGAACACTGAAGCTTTCTTT; CDR3 protein: CSASSRENTEAFF